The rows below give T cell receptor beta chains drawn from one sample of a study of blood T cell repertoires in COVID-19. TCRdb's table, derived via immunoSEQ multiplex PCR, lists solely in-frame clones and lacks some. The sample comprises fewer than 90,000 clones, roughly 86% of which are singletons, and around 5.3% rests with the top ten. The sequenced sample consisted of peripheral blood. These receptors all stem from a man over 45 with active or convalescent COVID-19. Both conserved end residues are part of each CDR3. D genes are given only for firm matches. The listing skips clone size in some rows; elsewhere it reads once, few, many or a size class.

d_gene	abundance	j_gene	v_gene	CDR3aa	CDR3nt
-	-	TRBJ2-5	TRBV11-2	CASSFFAGFETQYF	TGTGCCAGCAGCTTCTTCGCGGGTTTTGAGACCCAGTACTTC
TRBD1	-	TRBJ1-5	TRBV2	CASSGQGGRSNQPQHF	TGTGCCAGCAGTGGACAGGGGGGTCGTAGCAATCAGCCCCAGCATTTT
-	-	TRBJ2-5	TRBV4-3	CASSQDLPGTQYF	TGCGCCAGCAGCCAAGACCTCCCCGGGACCCAGTACTTC
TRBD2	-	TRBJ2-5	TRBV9	CASSPPAGKETQYF	TGTGCCAGCAGCCCCCCAGCGGGGAAAGAGACCCAGTACTTC
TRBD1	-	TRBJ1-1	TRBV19	CASSNSGTGGTEAFF	TGTGCCAGTAGTAACTCCGGGACAGGGGGCACTGAAGCTTTCTTT
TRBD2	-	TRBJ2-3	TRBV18	CASSPPVSGGMVDTQYF	TGTGCCAGCTCACCCCCCGTTAGCGGGGGTATGGTAGATACGCAGTATTTT
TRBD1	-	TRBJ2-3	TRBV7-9	CASSSPGQLTPTDTQYF	TGTGCCAGCAGCTCTCCGGGACAGCTCACTCCCACAGATACGCAGTATTTT
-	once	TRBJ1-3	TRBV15	CATSRDRAENTIYF	TGTGCCACCAGCAGGGACAGAGCGGAAAACACCATATATTTT
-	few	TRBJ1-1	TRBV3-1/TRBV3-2	CASSQGAGTEAFF	TGTGCCAGCAGCCAGGGGGCCGGCACTGAAGCTTTCTTT
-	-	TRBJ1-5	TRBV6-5	CASSYDTGGQPQHF	TGTGCCAGCAGTTACGACACGGGGGGGCAGCCCCAGCATTTT
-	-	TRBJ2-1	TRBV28	CASSSPQATSYNEQFF	TGTGCCAGCAGTTCCCCCCAGGCAACCTCCTACAATGAGCAGTTCTTC
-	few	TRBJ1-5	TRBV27	CARWKHRVNQPQHF	TGTGCCAGATGGAAACACAGGGTGAATCAGCCCCAGCATTTT
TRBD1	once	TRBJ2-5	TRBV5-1	CASSLDRAGETQYF	TGCGCCAGCAGCCTGGACAGGGCAGGTGAGACCCAGTACTTC
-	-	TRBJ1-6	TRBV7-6	CASSLDEGRGSPLHF	TGTGCCAGCAGCTTAGATGAGGGCAGGGGTTCACCCCTCCACTTT
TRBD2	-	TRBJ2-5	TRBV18	CASSPPNGGAQETQYF	TGTGCCAGCTCACCACCTAACGGGGGGGCCCAAGAGACCCAGTACTTC
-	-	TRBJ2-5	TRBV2	CASSETPGTQETQYF	TGTGCCAGCAGTGAAACCCCTGGGACACAAGAGACCCAGTACTTC
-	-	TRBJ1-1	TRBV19	CASSDRYTEAFF	TGTGCCAGTAGTGACAGGTACACTGAAGCTTTCTTT
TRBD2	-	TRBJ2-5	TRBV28	CASSLSSGEGQETQYF	TGTGCCAGCAGTTTATCCAGCGGGGAAGGTCAAGAGACCCAGTACTTC
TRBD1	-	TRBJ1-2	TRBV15	CATSRPGQGAHGYTF	TGTGCCACCAGCAGACCGGGACAGGGGGCGCATGGCTACACCTTC
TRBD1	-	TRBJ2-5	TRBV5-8	CASTPGQGAQTQYF	TGTGCCAGCACCCCGGGACAGGGGGCGCAGACCCAGTACTTC
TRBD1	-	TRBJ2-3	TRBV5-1	CASSLATGTTDTQYF	TGCGCCAGCAGCTTGGCGACAGGGACCACAGATACGCAGTATTTT
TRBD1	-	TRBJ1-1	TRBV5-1	CASSWGQQNTEAFF	TGCGCCAGCAGCTGGGGACAGCAGAACACTGAAGCTTTCTTT
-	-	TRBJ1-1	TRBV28	CATTVNTEAFF	TGTGCCACGACAGTTAACACTGAAGCTTTCTTT
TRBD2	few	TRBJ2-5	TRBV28	CASAAWVAGGSETQYF	TGTGCCAGCGCAGCGTGGGTAGCGGGGGGGAGTGAGACCCAGTACTTC
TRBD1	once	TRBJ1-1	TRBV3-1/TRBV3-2	CASSRLAGTGETEAFF	TGTGCCAGCAGCCGCTTGGCTGGGACAGGGGAAACTGAAGCTTTCTTT
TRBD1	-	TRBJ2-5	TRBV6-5	CASSYLGQGQETQYF	TGTGCCAGCAGTTACCTGGGACAGGGACAAGAGACCCAGTACTTC
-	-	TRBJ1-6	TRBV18	CASSQGSHTPPLHF	TGTGCCAGCTCACAGGGGTCTCATACCCCACCCCTCCACTTT
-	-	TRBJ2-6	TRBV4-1	CASSPHRAGANVLTF	TGCGCCAGCAGCCCTCACAGGGCTGGGGCCAACGTCCTGACTTTC
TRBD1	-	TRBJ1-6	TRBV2	CASSDRGKNNSPLHF	TGTGCCAGCAGTGACAGGGGGAAAAATAATTCACCCCTCCACTTT
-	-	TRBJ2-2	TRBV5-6	CASSLGQQNTGELFF	TGTGCCAGCAGCTTGGGACAGCAGAACACCGGGGAGCTGTTTTTT
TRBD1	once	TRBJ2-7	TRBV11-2	CAPGGKGEEQYF	TGTGCCCCAGGGGGAAAAGGAGAAGAGCAGTACTTC
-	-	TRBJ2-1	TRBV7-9	CASSGGSSYNEQFF	TGTGCCAGCAGCGGGGGGAGCTCCTACAATGAGCAGTTCTTC
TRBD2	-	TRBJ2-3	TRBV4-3	CASSHGLAGGLHTQYF	TGCGCCAGCAGCCACGGACTAGCGGGGGGGCTGCATACGCAGTATTTT
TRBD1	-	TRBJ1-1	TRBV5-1	CASSTGTGSEAFF	TGCGCCAGCAGCACCGGGACAGGTAGTGAAGCTTTCTTT
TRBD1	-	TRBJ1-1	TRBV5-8	CASRFAGGANTEAFF	TGTGCCAGCAGATTCGCAGGGGGCGCGAACACTGAAGCTTTCTTT
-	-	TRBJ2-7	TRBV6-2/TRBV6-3	CASSYSRYEQYF	TGTGCCAGCAGTTATTCGAGATACGAGCAGTACTTC
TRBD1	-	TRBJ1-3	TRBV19	CASSMGYGQASSGNTIYF	TGTGCCAGTAGTATGGGTTACGGACAGGCCAGCTCTGGAAACACCATATATTTT
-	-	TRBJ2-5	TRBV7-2	CASSLNSKETQYF	TGTGCCAGCAGCTTAAACAGTAAAGAGACCCAGTACTTC
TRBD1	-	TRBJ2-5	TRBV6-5	CASRKYRGVETQYF	TGTGCCAGCAGGAAATACAGGGGGGTGGAGACCCAGTACTTC
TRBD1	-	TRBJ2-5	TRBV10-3	CAINPGQGETQYF	TGTGCCATCAACCCAGGACAGGGTGAGACCCAGTACTTC
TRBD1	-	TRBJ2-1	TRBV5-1	CASSLMGQGNNEQFF	TGCGCCAGCAGCTTGATGGGACAGGGCAACAATGAGCAGTTCTTC
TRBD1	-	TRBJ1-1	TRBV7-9	CASSQGADTEAFF	TGTGCCAGCTCCCAGGGGGCAGACACTGAAGCTTTCTTT
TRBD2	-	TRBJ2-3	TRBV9	CASSVAPGAGGYTQYF	TGTGCCAGCAGCGTAGCCCCGGGAGCGGGGGGGTATACGCAGTATTTT
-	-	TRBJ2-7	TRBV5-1	CASSADGQDAYEQYF	TGCGCCAGCAGCGCGGACGGACAAGATGCCTACGAGCAGTACTTC
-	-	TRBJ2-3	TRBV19	CASSNQGRDTQYF	TGTGCCAGTAGTAATCAGGGAAGGGATACGCAGTATTTT
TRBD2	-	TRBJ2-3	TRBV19	CASTARGEVDTQYF	TGTGCCAGTACTGCGCGGGGGGAGGTAGATACGCAGTATTTT
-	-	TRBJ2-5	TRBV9	CASSAKERKETQYF	TGTGCCAGCAGCGCGAAGGAGCGGAAAGAGACCCAGTACTTC
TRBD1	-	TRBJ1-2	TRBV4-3	CASSQEPGQSFSLGGYTF	TGCGCCAGCAGCCAGGAACCGGGACAGAGCTTTTCTTTGGGTGGCTACACCTTC
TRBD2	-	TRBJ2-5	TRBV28	CASTRAGGPQETQYF	TGTGCCAGCACGCGGGCGGGGGGGCCCCAAGAGACCCAGTACTTC
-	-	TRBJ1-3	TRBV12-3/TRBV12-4	CASIPIGNTIYF	TGTGCCAGCATTCCCATCGGAAACACCATATATTTT
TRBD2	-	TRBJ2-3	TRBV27	CASSLSTSGVADTQYF	TGTGCCAGCAGTTTATCGACTAGCGGGGTCGCAGATACGCAGTATTTT
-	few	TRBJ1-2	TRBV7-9	CASSLPQGGYTF	TGTGCCAGCAGCTTACCCCAGGGGGGCTACACCTTC
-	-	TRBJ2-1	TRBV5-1	CASSLNSGGLKYKQFF	TGCGCCAGCAGCTTGAACTCCGGCGGATTAAAGTATAAGCAGTTCTTC
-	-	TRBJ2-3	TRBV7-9	CASSLVVLEDTQYF	TGTGCCAGCAGCTTAGTAGTTTTAGAAGATACGCAGTATTTT
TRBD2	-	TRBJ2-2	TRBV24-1	CATSKSGLAGGQNTGELFF	TGTGCCACCAGCAAGTCCGGACTAGCGGGGGGCCAGAACACCGGGGAGCTGTTTTTT
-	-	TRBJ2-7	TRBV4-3	CASSPRHPLAYEQYF	TGCGCCAGCAGCCCCCGGCACCCCCTAGCCTACGAGCAGTACTTC
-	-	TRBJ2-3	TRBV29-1	CSADGGQLDTQYF	TGCAGCGCCGACGGGGGGCAGTTGGATACGCAGTATTTT
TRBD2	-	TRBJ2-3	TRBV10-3	CAISAGTSGTDTQYF	TGTGCCATCAGTGCCGGGACTAGTGGTACAGATACGCAGTATTTT
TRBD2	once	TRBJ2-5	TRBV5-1	CASNLLAGGQETQYF	TGCGCCAGCAACCTACTAGCGGGGGGCCAAGAGACCCAGTACTTC